Listed here are 9 T cell receptor beta chains from one sample, sequenced in a study of blood T cell repertoires in COVID-19. Some clones are missing from TCRdb's copy, which holds only in-frame ones; the method was immunoSEQ multiplex PCR. The top ten clones hold 1.4% of a sample with around 62,000 clones, 90% of them seen once. The sample consisted of peripheral blood. The receptors come from a man between 60 and 75 years old with acute or convalescent COVID-19.

This sequence joins TRBV7-9 and TRBJ1-2; D gene uncertain. V was cut by 1 base and J by 7 bases, with 7 bases left in between. The germline gives CDR1 SEHNR, CDR2 FQNEAQ (reference sequence). The CDR3 runs to 12 residues. CDR3 sequence (DNA): TGTGCCAGCAGCTTAGAAGACACTGGCTACACCTTC. It codes for CASSLEDTGYTF.

This chain links TRBV18 with TRBJ2-5, with D possibly matching TRBD1 (5 bases). The CDR3 sequence is 15 residues long. The germline V gene has CDR1 KGHSH and CDR2 LQKENI. The V end lost 2 bases, the J end lost 5 bases, and 15 bases lay between the germline ends. CDR3 nucleotide sequence: TGTGCCAGCTCACCAAGCATAGGGGCGGAGGAGACCCAGTACTTC. As protein: CASSPSIGAEETQYF.

The chain carries TRBV5-1 and TRBJ2-7, with TRBD1 identical over 7 bases. CDR1 is SGHRS and CDR2 is YFSETQ in the germline V gene. With V trimmed by 0 bases and J by 1 base, 7 bases remained unmatched. The CDR3 runs 16 residues. The CDR3 is CASSLDGTVLSYEQYF. DNA for the CDR3: TGCGCCAGCAGCTTGGACGGGACAGTCTTATCCTACGAGCAGTACTTC.

The chain uses TRBV7-9 and TRBJ1-2; TRBD1 is a possible D gene (6 bases). Germline V lookup: CDR1 SEHNR, CDR2 FQNEAQ (reference sequence). The CDR3 runs to 14 residues. The germline V and J ends were trimmed by 4 bases and 8 bases, with 17 bases remaining between them. The CDR3 DNA is TGTGCCAGCAGCTCCGAGGGGGGGCTATGGGGCTACACCTTC. It specifies CASSSEGGLWGYTF.

The V gene is TRBV19, the J gene TRBJ1-5; D is uncertain. The V gene lost 6 bases and the J gene lost 0 bases, with 3 bases spanning the gap. CDR1 LNHDA and CDR2 SQIVND come from the germline V gene (reference sequence). The CDR3 length is 12 residues. The chain's CDR3 is CASSGSNQPQHF. CDR3 coding DNA: TGTGCCAGTAGCGGTAGCAATCAGCCCCAGCATTTT.

The CDR3 here is CASSIDSESTEAFF. CDR3 nucleotides: TGTGCCAGTAGTATTGACTCGGAGAGCACTGAAGCTTTCTTT. The chain links TRBV19 to TRBJ1-1; no reliable D call. V gave up 3 bases and J gave up 4 bases, with 12 bases separating them. The CDR3 spans 14 residues. The V gene's germline CDR1 is LNHDA and CDR2 SQIVND (reference sequence).

V gene TRBV21-1 combines with J gene TRBJ1-2; the table calls TRBD1, which could not be checked here. TRBV21-1 is marked as a pseudogene. The CDR3 contains 18 residues. The CDR3 sequence is CASSKPRDSLTANYGYTF. As DNA, the CDR3 is TGTGCCAGCAGCAAACCCCGGGACAGCCTTACCGCTAACTATGGCTACACCTTC.

This chain joins TRBV6-2 or TRBV6-3 and TRBJ1-1, with 8 bases lining up with TRBD1. After removal of 6 bases from V and 10 bases from J, the junction contained 10 bases not matched to a gene. Germline-derived CDR1 and CDR2 are MNHEY and SVGEGT. This CDR3 has 13 residues. The CDR3 is CASSRNQGAGAFF. The CDR3 region has the DNA TGTGCCAGCAGCCGCAATCAGGGGGCTGGAGCTTTCTTT.

This clone was seen a few times. The chain employs TRBV2 and TRBJ2-2, with a weak D call TRBD1 (6 bases). Germline V gene sequence: CDR1 SNHLY, CDR2 FYNNEI. This CDR3 comprises 14 residues. V was pared by 1 base and J by 7 bases, with 10 bases between. The CDR3 nucleotides read TGTGCCAGCAGTGAAGTACAGGGAGTCGGGGAGCTGTTTTTT. Amino acids: CASSEVQGVGELFF.